This is a list of T cell receptor beta chains from one sample in a study of cytomegalovirus exposure and HLA in healthy donors. Generated by immunoSEQ multiplex PCR, the TCRdb table keeps only in-frame clones and is missing some. The sample records approximately 240,000 clones, over 70% being singletons. The sequenced sample was PBMCs. Source of these receptors: a woman aged 55-69 years in good health and CMV-seropositive. The CDR3 runs from the conserved cysteine through the conserved F or W. The D gene is left open where the match is weak. Rows give clone size only sometimes, using once, few, many, or a class for an expanded clone.

>.|.|TRBJ2-3|TRBV19|12
CASSSQSDTQYF
TGTGCCAGTAGTTCACAGTCAGATACGCAGTATTTT
>.|.|TRBJ2-7|TRBV5-1|14
CASSLVAGVNEQYF
TGCGCCAGCAGCTTGGTGGCAGGGGTAAACGAGCAGTACTTC
>.|TRBD1|TRBJ1-1|TRBV27|16
CASSLFGTGIDTEAFF
TGTGCCAGCAGTTTATTCGGGACAGGGATCGACACTGAAGCTTTCTTT
>few|.|TRBJ1-1|TRBV7-9|13
CASSKGQNTEAFF
TGTGCCAGCAGCAAGGGACAGAACACTGAAGCTTTCTTT
>.|TRBD2|TRBJ2-7|TRBV27|19
CASRSTRGTSGGPAYEQYF
TGTGCCAGCCGGTCGACTAGGGGGACTAGCGGGGGTCCCGCCTACGAGCAGTACTTC
>.|.|TRBJ1-4|TRBV28|15
CASSLGAAGNEKLFF
TGTGCCAGCAGCCTTGGAGCGGCGGGTAATGAAAAACTGTTTTTT
>.|.|TRBJ2-3|TRBV18|15
CASSPRSKGADTQYF
TGTGCCAGCTCACCACGGTCTAAGGGAGCAGATACGCAGTATTTT
>.|.|TRBJ1-4|TRBV21-1|16
CASSRLDSSTNEKLFF
TGTGCCAGCAGCAGACTAGACAGCTCAACTAATGAAAAACTGTTTTTT
>.|.|TRBJ1-4|TRBV30|14
CAWSRDGVKEKLFF
TGTGCCTGGAGTCGGGATGGGGTTAAAGAAAAACTGTTTTTT
>.|.|TRBJ2-7|TRBV9|15
CASSPSHFRAHEQYF
TGTGCCAGCAGCCCATCCCATTTCAGGGCCCACGAGCAGTACTTC
>.|.|TRBJ1-1|TRBV19|15
CASTLQISNTGEAFF
TGTGCCAGTACCCTACAAATATCTAATACAGGGGAAGCTTTCTTT